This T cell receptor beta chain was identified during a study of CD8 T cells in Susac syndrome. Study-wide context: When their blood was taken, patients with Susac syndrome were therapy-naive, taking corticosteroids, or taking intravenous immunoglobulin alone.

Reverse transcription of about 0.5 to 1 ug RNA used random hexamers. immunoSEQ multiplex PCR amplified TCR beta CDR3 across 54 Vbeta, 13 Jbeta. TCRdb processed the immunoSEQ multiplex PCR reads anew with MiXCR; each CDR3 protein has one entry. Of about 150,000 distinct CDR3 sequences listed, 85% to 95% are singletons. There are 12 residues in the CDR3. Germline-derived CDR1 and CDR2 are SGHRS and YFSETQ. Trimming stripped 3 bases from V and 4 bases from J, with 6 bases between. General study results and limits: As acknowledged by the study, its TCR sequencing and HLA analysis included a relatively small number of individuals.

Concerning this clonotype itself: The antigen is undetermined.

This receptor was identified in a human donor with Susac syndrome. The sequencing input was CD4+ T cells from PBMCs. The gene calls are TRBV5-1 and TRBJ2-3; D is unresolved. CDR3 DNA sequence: TGCGCCAGCAGCTCCCGCCCAGATACGCAGTATTTT. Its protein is CASSSRPDTQYF.